Listed below are T cell receptor beta chains from one sample, sequenced in a study of T cells after yellow fever vaccination. TCRdb itself ran the 5' RACE reads through MiXCR, one entry per CDR3 protein. The sample holds some 600,000 distinct CDR3 sequences, 17% seen once. Sequenced here: PBMCs, sampled about 5 days after the first yellow fever vaccination. The receptors shown here come from a man aged 18 to 29 who received the YFV17D yellow fever vaccine. CDR3s include the opening cysteine and the closing phenylalanine or tryptophan. A D gene is named only where the DNA matches it firmly. Size tells how often a clone was seen (once, few, many) or the class of an expanded clone, and some rows leave it out.

clone_size	v_call	d_call	j_call	cdr3_length	cdr3_nt	cdr3_aa
.	TRBV6-2/TRBV6-3	.	TRBJ2-5	15	TGTGCCAGCAGCAACCGAGGACGGGGCGGAGAGACCCAGTACTTC	CASSNRGRGGETQYF
few	TRBV12-3/TRBV12-4	.	TRBJ2-1	13	TGTGCCAGCAGTTTAAATGAGTACAATGAGCAGTTCTTC	CASSLNEYNEQFF
.	TRBV7-2	.	TRBJ1-3	16	TGTGCCAGCAGCTTAATTCTAGGCCACTCTGGAAACACCATATATTTT	CASSLILGHSGNTIYF
few	TRBV20-1	.	TRBJ2-7	13	TGCAGTGCCACTCACCCTCGGACCTACGAGCAGTACTTC	CSATHPRTYEQYF
.	TRBV11-2	TRBD1	TRBJ1-4	20	TGTGCCAGCAGCTTACTAATCGCCTTGGGACAGGGAAGGACTAATGAAAAACTGTTTTTT	CASSLLIALGQGRTNEKLFF
few	TRBV10-1	TRBD2	TRBJ2-2	19	TGCGCCAGCAGTCCAAGACTAGCGGGGGCCGTCCGGGGCACCGGGGAGCTGTTTTTT	CASSPRLAGAVRGTGELFF
.	TRBV27	TRBD1	TRBJ2-4	16	TGTGCCAGCAGTTTAAGGGACAGGGGCGCCAAAAACATTCAGTACTTC	CASSLRDRGAKNIQYF
many	TRBV20-1	TRBD1	TRBJ1-5	18	TGCAGTGCTAACTCGGGCAGGGGGTCACTTCTGAGCAATCAGCCCCAGCATTTT	CSANSGRGSLLSNQPQHF
.	TRBV7-2	.	TRBJ1-5	16	TGTGCCAGCAGCTGGAACTCAGGGCGGGGTAATCAGCCCCAGCATTTT	CASSWNSGRGNQPQHF
.	TRBV27	.	TRBJ2-1	13	TGTGCCTCCAGGAACGGGGGTTTCAATGAGCAGTTCTTC	CASRNGGFNEQFF
.	TRBV6-1	TRBD1	TRBJ2-7	14	TGTGCCAGCCACCCAACGGGACAGGGCCACGAGCAGTACTTC	CASHPTGQGHEQYF
.	TRBV5-5	.	TRBJ1-5	15	TGTGCCAGCAGCTTGGCCGGCAGGTTCAATCAGCCCCAGCATTTT	CASSLAGRFNQPQHF
few	TRBV12-3/TRBV12-4	.	TRBJ2-3	14	TGTGCCAGCAGGCCCGGGTATGGGACAGATACGCAGTATTTT	CASRPGYGTDTQYF
few	TRBV5-1	.	TRBJ2-7	15	TGCGCCAGCAGCGACATCCGGGGCAACTCCTACGAGCAGTACTTC	CASSDIRGNSYEQYF
.	TRBV24-1	.	TRBJ2-3	12	TGTGCCACCAGTGAACCCCCGGATACGCAGTATTTT	CATSEPPDTQYF
few	TRBV11-2	TRBD2	TRBJ2-5	18	TGTGCCAGCAGCCCGAGACTAGCGGGGGGTTGGAGGCAAGAGACCCAGTACTTC	CASSPRLAGGWRQETQYF
.	TRBV25-1	.	TRBJ2-7	11	TGTGCCAGCAGCGGGGGTTGGGAGCAGTACTTC	CASSGGWEQYF
many	TRBV4-3	.	TRBJ2-5	16	TGCGCCAGCAGCCAAGAGCCCGGGCCCGATCAAGAGACCCAGTACTTC	CASSQEPGPDQETQYF
few	TRBV29-1	.	TRBJ2-3	16	TGCAGCGTTGATTCGGGACCGGGACTCAGCACAGATACGCAGTATTTT	CSVDSGPGLSTDTQYF
.	TRBV19	.	TRBJ2-2	15	TGTGCCAGTAGTATTGGGGCAGAGAACACCGGGGAGCTGTTTTTT	CASSIGAENTGELFF
many	TRBV2	.	TRBJ1-2	12	TGTGCCAGCAAAAGGGATATCTATGGCTACACCTTC	CASKRDIYGYTF
many	TRBV7-9	.	TRBJ2-1	14	TGTGCCAGCAGCCTCACAGACGGTTACAATGAGCAGTTCTTC	CASSLTDGYNEQFF
.	TRBV20-1	TRBD2	TRBJ2-5	13	TGCAGTGCTCCTCTAGCGGACCAAGAGACCCAGTACTTC	CSAPLADQETQYF
.	TRBV6-1	TRBD2	TRBJ2-5	15	TGTGCCAGCAGTGAACAGCGGGGGGGCGTCGAGACCCAGTACTTC	CASSEQRGGVETQYF
.	TRBV6-1	.	TRBJ2-6	15	TGTGCCAGCAGTGAACGGGGCTCTGGGGCCAACGTCCTGACTTTC	CASSERGSGANVLTF
.	TRBV7-2	.	TRBJ1-1	13	TGTGCCAGCAGCTTACCGGGGGGCAGGCGGGCTTTCTTT	CASSLPGGRRAFF
few	TRBV12-3/TRBV12-4	.	TRBJ1-1	16	TGTGCCAGCAGTTTATTGGGCGCGGCCCCAAACACTGAAGCTTTCTTT	CASSLLGAAPNTEAFF
many	TRBV12-3/TRBV12-4	.	TRBJ1-1	14	TGTGCCAGCAGTGGCCAACAGATGAACACTGAAGCTTTCTTT	CASSGQQMNTEAFF
once	TRBV5-1	.	TRBJ2-7	13	TGCGCCAGCAGCGTAAGATCCTCCTACCAGCAGTACTTC	CASSVRSSYQQYF
.	TRBV5-4	.	TRBJ1-4	15	TGTGCCAGCAGCTCGAATATGGGGTCTAATGAAAAACTGTTTTTT	CASSSNMGSNEKLFF
.	TRBV5-1	.	TRBJ1-4	13	TGCGCCAGCAGTGGGTCATCCGGGGAAAAACTGTTTTTT	CASSGSSGEKLFF
.	TRBV6-1	TRBD1	TRBJ1-2	18	TGTGCCAGCAGCCAACGGGGGGACAGGTCGGGCTGGGGCTATGGCTACACCTTC	CASSQRGDRSGWGYGYTF
few	TRBV5-1	.	TRBJ1-1	15	TGCGCCAGCAGCTTGGCCGGGTGGGGGAACACTGAAGCTTTCTTT	CASSLAGWGNTEAFF
many	TRBV5-1	.	TRBJ2-1	15	TGCGCCAGCAGCTTCTTGGCTAGTCTCAACAATGAGCAGTTCTTC	CASSFLASLNNEQFF
.	TRBV25-1	.	TRBJ2-6	15	TGTGCCAGCAGGCCTCCAGGGTTCGGGGCCAACGTCCTGACTTTC	CASRPPGFGANVLTF
many	TRBV7-8	.	TRBJ2-2	14	TGTGCCAGCTTGGGTCTTAACCGACCCGGGGAGCTGTTTTTT	CASLGLNRPGELFF
few	TRBV5-4	.	TRBJ1-1	14	TGTGCCAGCAGCTGGGACCCTCGGGACACTGAAGCTTTCTTT	CASSWDPRDTEAFF
.	TRBV20-1	TRBD2	TRBJ2-1	15	TGCAGTGCCCCCTATCTGGGGGGAGGGAAAAATGAGCAGTTCTTC	CSAPYLGGGKNEQFF
few	TRBV29-1	TRBD2	TRBJ2-3	13	TGCAGCGGAAGAGCGGGGGTCACAGATACGCAGTATTTT	CSGRAGVTDTQYF
few	TRBV25-1	.	TRBJ2-3	14	TGTGCCAGCAGTGAATCAGTGATCACAGATACGCAGTATTTT	CASSESVITDTQYF
.	TRBV6-1	TRBD2	TRBJ2-5	15	TGTGCCAGCTCCGGGGTACGGGGGGATTCGGAGACCCAGTACTTC	CASSGVRGDSETQYF
few	TRBV5-6	TRBD1	TRBJ2-5	16	TGTGCCAGCAGCTTTTTGGGACAGGGGGCTCAAGAGACCCAGTACTTC	CASSFLGQGAQETQYF
.	TRBV6-5	TRBD1	TRBJ1-1	14	TGTGCCAGCAGTTCACACGCAGGGGGCACTGAAGCTTTCTTT	CASSSHAGGTEAFF
few	TRBV29-1	.	TRBJ2-5	12	TGCAGCGTAGCGTCAGGGTTGGAGACCCAGTACTTC	CSVASGLETQYF
.	TRBV5-5	.	TRBJ2-5	14	TGTGCCAGTACCGGTGGGGTGATCCAAGAGACCCAGTACTTC	CASTGGVIQETQYF
few	TRBV29-1	.	TRBJ2-3	18	TGCAGCGTTGAAGATCCTTTTTCGGCAGGCCCGCATGTGGGTGGGCAGTATTTT	CSVEDPFSAGPHVGGQYF
few	TRBV19	.	TRBJ1-4	13	TGTGCCACGTCGGACATGGCCGGTGAAAAACTGTTTTTT	CATSDMAGEKLFF
few	TRBV20-1	.	TRBJ1-5	13	TGCAGTGCTAGTGACGGGGGGCGACAGCCCCAGCATTTT	CSASDGGRQPQHF
few	TRBV7-3	.	TRBJ2-1	16	TGTGCCAGCAGCCCGAGGCAGGGGCGGGGCTACAATGAGCAGTTCTTC	CASSPRQGRGYNEQFF
.	TRBV18	.	TRBJ2-7	14	TGTGCCAGCTCACCTTCGAGGCAGGTCTACGAGCAGTACTTC	CASSPSRQVYEQYF
.	TRBV4-2	.	TRBJ1-5	16	TGTGCCAGCAGCCAAGAGGCAGGGTGGAACAATCAGCCCCAGCATTTT	CASSQEAGWNNQPQHF